These 10 T cell receptor beta chains were sequenced from one sample in a study of blood T cell repertoires in COVID-19. Measured with immunoSEQ multiplex PCR; TCRdb has only the in-frame clones, and not every one. In the table there are about 150,000 clones, 65% to 90% of which are singletons. The sample taken for sequencing was peripheral blood. The source is a woman in her fifties or sixties with COVID-19, enrolled during active disease.

The chain couples TRBV13 to TRBJ1-1; D unresolved. The V gene lost 4 bases and the J gene lost 0 bases, with 6 bases spanning the gap. Germline V lookup: CDR1 PRHDT, CDR2 FYEKMQ (reference sequence). The length of the CDR3 is 13 residues. The CDR3 region is CASSWELNTEAFF. The CDR3 DNA reads as TGTGCCAGCAGCTGGGAGTTGAACACTGAAGCTTTCTTT.

The chain links TRBV10-3 to TRBJ2-5; a possible D gene is TRBD2 (5 bases). The CDR3 covers 14 residues. CDR1 is ENHRY and CDR2 is SYGVKD in the germline V gene. Between the trimmed V and J ends, which lost 10 bases and 1 base, there was a span of 16 bases. This chain's CDR3 is CATSGVASQETQYF. In DNA form, the CDR3 reads TGTGCCACCTCCGGGGTAGCGAGCCAAGAGACCCAGTACTTC.

The chain carries TRBV9 and TRBJ2-2; no clear D gene. The germline V gene encodes CDR1 SGDLS and CDR2 YYNGEE. The CDR3 runs to 15 residues. The V and J ends lost 2 bases and 0 bases respectively, with 8 bases between them. This chain's CDR3 is CASSVRQSNTGELFF. The CDR3 region has the DNA TGTGCCAGCAGCGTCAGGCAGTCGAACACCGGGGAGCTGTTTTTT.

The genes are TRBV5-1 and TRBJ2-5, with D possibly being TRBD2 (6 bases). The germline gives CDR1 SGHRS, CDR2 YFSETQ. CDR3 size: 15 residues. V lost 2 bases, J lost 0 bases, and 11 bases lay in between. CDR3 loop: CASSFPRLDQETQYF. CDR3 bases: TGCGCCAGCAGCTTTCCTCGACTAGACCAAGAGACCCAGTACTTC.

The rearrangement links TRBV5-1 to TRBJ1-1; 11 bases are shared with TRBD1. V gave up 0 bases and J gave up 8 bases; unmatched junction bases: 9. The length of the CDR3 is 16 residues. Germline lookup yields CDR1 SGHRS and CDR2 YFSETQ. This CDR3 reads CASSLAHGQGAREAFF. Here the CDR3 DNA reads TGCGCCAGCAGCTTGGCCCACGGACAGGGGGCCAGAGAAGCTTTCTTT.

The chain joins TRBV30 to TRBJ1-6; perhaps TRBD1 as D (6 bases). V was clipped by 5 bases and J by 6 bases, with 17 bases between them. Germline V gene sequence: CDR1 GTSNPN, CDR2 SVGIG (reference sequence). CDR3 size: 15 residues. The CDR3 nucleotides read TGTGCCTGGGTTGACAGGAGGCTCCCTAATTCACCCCTCCACTTT. As protein: CAWVDRRLPNSPLHF. The whole variable domain, remainder taken from reference TRBV30 and TRBJ1-6, is SQTIHQWPATLVQPVGSPLSLECTVEGTSNPNLYWYRQAAGRGLQLLFYSVGIGQISSEVPQNLSASRPQDRQFILSSKKLLLSDSGFYLCAWVDRRLPNSPLHFGNGTRLTVT.

V gene TRBV3-1 (or the pseudogene TRBV3-2) combines with J gene TRBJ1-5; D possibly corresponds to TRBD1 (5 bases). CDR1 and CDR2 from the germline V gene are LGHDT and YNNKEL (reference sequence). The germline V and J ends were trimmed by 1 base and 6 bases, with 10 bases remaining between them. CDR3 size: 14 residues. The CDR3 DNA is TGTGCCAGCAGCCAAGCCGCCGGGGGTCAGCCCCAGCATTTT. Protein: CASSQAAGGQPQHF.

V usage is TRBV5-6 and J usage is TRBJ2-1; TRBD1 matches at 9 bases. The CDR3 has 15 amino acids. Germline assignment: CDR1 SGHDT and CDR2 YYEEEE. Trimming removed 4 bases from V and 9 bases from J; junction bases left unmatched: 11. CDR3: CASSRTGGGLPEQFF. The CDR3 DNA is TGTGCCAGCAGCCGCACAGGGGGCGGACTCCCTGAGCAGTTCTTC.

This rearrangement joins TRBV5-1 to TRBJ1-2, with no clear D. The germline gives CDR1 SGHRS, CDR2 YFSETQ. The CDR3 extends over 17 amino acids. V was clipped by 7 bases and J by 1 base, with 23 bases between them. This CDR3 is CASRIPGPGSINYGYTF. Here the CDR3 DNA reads TGCGCCAGCCGTATCCCAGGTCCAGGCTCCATTAACTATGGCTACACCTTC.

The chain employs TRBV2 and TRBJ2-1, with D tentatively TRBD1 (5 bases). Germline CDR1 SNHLY, CDR2 FYNNEI. The CDR3 runs 16 residues. The germline V and J ends were trimmed by 5 bases and 7 bases, with 21 bases remaining between them. CDR3 nucleotides: TGTGCCAGCAGTTTCTCAGGGAACTCCCTCCGGAATGAGCAGTTCTTC. Its translation: CASSFSGNSLRNEQFF.